This T cell receptor (beta chain) was profiled in a study of blood T cells in healthy people across ages. General study results and limits: Long-lived and aged donors differed, with more naive CD4+ cells and higher diversity in the long-lived.

Per-sample PBMC isolation yielded at least 7 million cells. In regard to this clonotype: Its cognate antigen is unknown.

Primed by a sample-barcoded 5' primer and a J-beta primer mix, a second PCR proceeded for about 6 to 12 cycles. Each of the cDNA molecules was tagged by a template-switch adaptor with 12 random nucleotides. MiXCR, applied by TCRdb to the 5' RACE reads, yields one record per CDR3 protein. The data contain over 1,500,000 distinct CDR3 sequences, roughly two fifths of them singletons. CDR1 and CDR2 from the germline V gene are SQVTM and ANQGSEA. V was pared by 7 bases and J by 5 bases, with 4 bases of the junction left unmatched. The CDR3 length is 11 residues. The V and J genes are TRBV29-1 and TRBJ2-7; 8 bases are shared with TRBD1. The source of this sequence is a human donor in good health. Sequencing was performed on blood. The CDR3 DNA sequence: TGCAGCGGAGGACAGGGTCACGAGCAGTACTTC. This translates into CSGGQGHEQYF.